A single sample gave rise to the 19 T cell receptor beta chains below, sequenced in a study of Graves' ophthalmopathy and Graves' hyperthyroidism (dated by TCRdb to the late 2010s). These reads were obtained on an Illumina HiSeq 2000. For repertoire sequencing, the TCR beta CDR3 regions were amplified from RNA transcripts. HTBI primers and the Qiagen OneStep RT-PCR kit were used in a first-round RT-PCR, which was followed by a second-round multiplex PCR, size selection and purification. TCRdb ran its own pipeline on the public reads, namely fastp trimming at Q25 and MiXCR clone calling, and kept in-frame beta chains. Each CDR3 protein gets just one entry, which takes the most common genes and DNA from the rows behind it. Across this sample there are just over 600,000 distinct CDR3 sequences, with about 20% seen only once. Approximately 7% of the sample belongs to the ten largest clones. The sample was peripheral blood. The receptor source for this set is a woman between 18 and 30 years old with stable Graves' hyperthyroidism. Some clones in this sample may be carry-over from other donors' samples. Donor details come from another sample of the same person, matched by shared clones.

This clonotype was observed a handful of times. The DNA for the CDR3 is TGTGCCAGCAGTTACCGCGGGCGTGACACCGGGGAGCTGTTTTTT. It translates to CASSYRGRDTGELFF. The V and J genes are TRBV6-5 and TRBJ2-2; D is perhaps TRBD2 (5 bases). Germline assignment: CDR1 MNHEY and CDR2 SVGAGI. This CDR3 contains 15 residues. V lost 2 bases and J lost 3, with 10 bases in between.

This clonotype came up many times. The chain has TRBV28 and TRBJ1-5; D not certain. V was pared by 6 bases and J by 4 bases, with 10 bases between. The length of the CDR3 is 13 residues. Germline V gene sequence: CDR1 MDHEN, CDR2 SYDVKM. The CDR3 spells CASRDDTNQPQHF. The DNA for the CDR3 is TGTGCCAGCAGGGATGACACGAATCAGCCCCAGCATTTT.

As for this clonotype: One end of the junction does not line up with germline, which may come from a read error. DNA for the CDR3: TGCGCCGGCAGCCCGACTGATTCATATGGCTACACCTTC. Translation gives CAGSPTDSYGYTF. The J gene is TRBJ1-2, the V gene TRBV5-1; D unresolved. This CDR3 has 13 amino acids. Germline loops: CDR1 SGHRS, CDR2 YFSETQ.

The V call is TRBV28, the J call TRBJ1-5; D not resolved. The germline V gene encodes CDR1 MDHEN and CDR2 SYDVKM. Trimming pared 4 bases from V and 2 bases from J, leaving 12 bases between. This CDR3 contains 15 residues. CDR3 residues: CASSWVGRGNQPQHF. The DNA for the CDR3 is TGTGCCAGCAGTTGGGTAGGGAGGGGCAATCAGCCCCAGCATTTT.

In its sample, this clonotype was seen many times. The chain is built from TRBV2 and TRBJ2-2; D perhaps matches TRBD1 (5 bases). Trimming left V 6 bases short and J 9 bases short, with 8 bases between. The V gene's germline CDR1 is SNHLY and CDR2 FYNNEI. This CDR3 has 11 amino acids. CDR3 loop: CASRAGWELFF. CDR3 in DNA: TGTGCCAGCAGAGCAGGGTGGGAGCTGTTTTTT.

This chain links TRBV28 with TRBJ2-5; D is tentatively TRBD1 or TRBD2 (5 bases each). The V gene's germline CDR1 is MDHEN and CDR2 SYDVKM. This CDR3 has 15 residues. Trimming stripped 7 bases from V and 1 base from J, with 16 bases between. CDR3 nucleotide sequence: TGTGCCAGCACCAAATGGGACCGCCGCCAAGAGACCCAGTACTTC. It encodes CASTKWDRRQETQYF.

In regard to this clonotype: This may come from a read error, since a much larger clone is one base off. This chain uses TRBV12-3 or TRBV12-4 with TRBJ2-7, with 7 bases that match TRBD1. CDR3 size: 15 residues. Trimming at V came to 7 bases and at J to 2 bases, leaving 11 bases not matched to a gene. The CDR3 spells CASNLGTASPYEQYF. CDR3 DNA: TGTGCCAGCAACCTTGGGACAGCCTCTCCCTACGAGCAGTACTTC.

This clonotype was recorded many times. The junction does not match germline at one end; this may be a read error. This rearrangement joins TRBV10-3 to TRBJ2-7; TRBD1 matches at 7 bases. CDR1 ENHRY and CDR2 SYGVKD come from the germline V gene. The CDR3 covers 11 residues. The CDR3 loop is CATLRDSLFHF. CDR3 bases: TGTGCCACCCTCCGGGACAGCCTTTTCCACTTC.

This clonotype was observed at least ten times. This chain uses TRBV20-1 with TRBJ1-2, with 8 bases matching TRBD1. CDR3 length: 13 amino acids. The junction had 3 bases not matched to a gene; V was cut back by 3 bases and J by 3 bases. Germline CDR1 and CDR2: DFQATT and SNEGSKA (reference sequence). As DNA, the CDR3 is TGCAGTGCTAGTCAGGGGGCGGACTATGGCTACACCTTC. Translation gives CSASQGADYGYTF.

This clonotype was counted ten times or more. The chain couples TRBV10-1 to TRBJ1-5; perhaps TRBD1 as D (5 bases). This CDR3 has 14 residues. Germline CDR1 and CDR2: WNHNN and SYGVQD (reference sequence). Deletions cut 3 bases from V and 3 bases from J, with 9 bases between. The CDR3, as DNA: TGCGCCAGCAGTGACGGGGGGATCAATCAGCCCCAGCATTTT. Encoded protein: CASSDGGINQPQHF.

This clonotype was detected ten times or more. This chain links TRBV4-2 with TRBJ2-5, with 16 nucleotides matching TRBD2. In germline, CDR1 is LGHNA, CDR2 YNFKEQ. The trim removed 3 bases at V and 1 base at J, leaving 2 bases unmatched. This CDR3 comprises 17 residues. DNA of the CDR3: TGTGCCAGCAGCCAGGGACTAGCGGGGGGGCTCCAAGAGACCCAGTACTTC. Translating it yields CASSQGLAGGLQETQYF.

The J gene is TRBJ2-3, the V gene TRBV6-1; tentative D call: TRBD2 (8 bases). The ends were cut back, 5 bases at V and 3 bases at J, with 15 bases in the middle. This CDR3 comprises 15 residues. CDR1 and CDR2 from the germline V gene are MNHNS and SASEGT. The CDR3 sequence: CASSPGGGGTDTQYF. The CDR3 nucleotides are TGTGCCAGCAGTCCGGGAGGGGGCGGGACAGATACGCAGTATTTT.

This clonotype was seen many times. The chain joins TRBV12-3 or TRBV12-4 to TRBJ2-2, with TRBD1 identical over 7 bases. Unmatched junction bases numbered 8, after V lost 7 bases and J lost 0 bases. The CDR3 loop spans 16 amino acids. The CDR3 region has the DNA TGTGCCAGCAAATACCCGGGACAGCCGAACACCGGGGAGCTGTTTTTT. The encoded protein is CASKYPGQPNTGELFF.

This clonotype was seen at least ten times. The CDR3, as DNA: TGCGCCAGCAGCCAAGTGAGCTACTATGGCTACACCTTC. Translating gives CASSQVSYYGYTF. The V gene is TRBV4-1, the J gene TRBJ1-2; the D is unclear. The V gene lost 1 base and the J gene lost 3 bases, with 6 bases spanning the gap. Germline assignment: CDR1 MGHRA and CDR2 YSYEKL. The CDR3 has 13 residues.

This clonotype was counted many times. The J gene is TRBJ1-2, the V gene TRBV15; unclear D gene. The V and J ends lost 5 bases and 2 bases respectively, with 6 bases between them. CDR1 is LNHNV and CDR2 is YYDKDF in the germline V gene (reference sequence). The CDR3 contains 12 residues. The DNA for the CDR3 is TGTGCCACCAGCGGGGTGAACTATGGCTACACCTTC. Protein sequence: CATSGVNYGYTF.

Ten or more counts support this clonotype. The chain links TRBV28 to TRBJ2-7, with 7 bases matching TRBD1. This CDR3 has 15 amino acids. The germline gives CDR1 MDHEN, CDR2 SYDVKM. With V trimmed by 4 bases and J by 6 bases, 12 bases remained unmatched. DNA for the CDR3: TGTGCCAGCAGTTCACCGGGACAGCGGCGGGTCGAGCAGTACTTC. Amino acid sequence: CASSSPGQRRVEQYF. The full variable domain, with the rest looked up from reference TRBV28 and TRBJ2-7, is DVKVTQSSRYLVKRTGEKVFLECVQDMDHENMFWYRQDPGLGLRLIYFSYDVKMKEKGDIPEGYSVSREKKERFSLILESASTNQTSMYLCASSSPGQRRVEQYFGPGTRLTVT.

This clonotype was seen many times. This chain connects TRBV25-1 to TRBJ2-7; no clear D. The CDR3 totals 16 residues. V lost 6 bases to trimming and J lost 3 bases, with 21 bases between them. Germline CDR1 is MGHDK and CDR2 is SYGVNS. The DNA of the CDR3 is TGTGCCAGCAGCCCCCCGGGTGACCTATCGGACTACGAGCAGTACTTC. It translates to CASSPPGDLSDYEQYF.

This clonotype was picked up many times. The V call is TRBV19, the J call TRBJ2-5; the D gene is possibly TRBD2 (5 bases). This CDR3 region has 14 residues. Germline-derived CDR1 and CDR2 are LNHDA and SQIVND (reference sequence). Trimming removed 8 bases from V and 5 bases from J, with 18 bases in between. In nucleotides, the CDR3 is TGTGCCAGTTCCGGGGTGGTCCTCTCGGAGACCCAGTACTTC. The encoded protein is CASSGVVLSETQYF.

On this clonotype: This may come from a read error, since a much larger clone is one base off. This chain links TRBV27 with TRBJ1-5, with 10 bases lining up with TRBD1. Germline V CDR1 and CDR2: MNHEY, SMNVEV (reference sequence). This CDR3 is built from 15 residues. CDR3 loop: CASSLRDRGNQPRHF. CDR3 sequence (DNA): TGTGCCAGCAGTTTAAGGGACAGGGGCAATCAGCCCCGGCATTTT.